Listed below are T cell receptor beta chains from one sample, sequenced in a study of blood T cell repertoires in COVID-19. TCRdb keeps only in-frame clones here, not all; method: immunoSEQ multiplex PCR. The repertoire holds around 150,000 clones, approximately 80% seen once, with more than 3% in the top ten. Source material: peripheral blood. These receptors were collected from a woman aged 80 or over with acute or convalescent COVID-19. The CDR3 runs from the conserved cysteine through the conserved F or W. Fields, in order: D gene, V gene, J gene, CDR3 protein. D genes are given only for firm matches.

NA	TRBV5-5	TRBJ1-2	CASSFTGHYGYTF
TRBD1	TRBV30	TRBJ1-2	CAWSPGTADGYTF
NA	TRBV25-1	TRBJ1-1	CASRPALSSGMNTEAFF
NA	TRBV3-1/TRBV3-2	TRBJ2-1	CASSQEGGTSSNEQFF
NA	TRBV19	TRBJ1-1	CASRPAGRNTEAFF
TRBD2	TRBV7-2	TRBJ2-1	CASSYRTSGRGNLNEQFF
TRBD1	TRBV5-8	TRBJ1-2	CASRQTGGSNYGYTF
TRBD1	TRBV6-6	TRBJ1-1	CASSTSYRQGWQAFF
TRBD1	TRBV4-3	TRBJ2-3	CASSQSPAGTGTIDTQYF
NA	TRBV6-2/TRBV6-3	TRBJ2-5	CASSYPETQYF
TRBD1	TRBV5-1	TRBJ2-5	CASRRQGAEETQYF
TRBD2	TRBV3-1/TRBV3-2	TRBJ2-3	CASSQGSGDTDTQYF